This is a list of T cell receptor beta chains from one sample in a study of T cell repertoires in cytomegalovirus infection. Their antigen targets remain unknown. TCRdb processed the reads anew with MiXCR; each CDR3 protein has one entry. The sample lists some 800,000 distinct CDR3 sequences, almost 30% occurring once. Sequenced here: cultured CD8+ T cells from PBMCs, sampled from culture after CMV antigen stimulation. These receptors all stem from a human donor in good health (CMV status not recorded). Some clones in this sample may be carry-over from other donors' samples. Both conserved end residues are part of each CDR3. D genes are given only for firm matches. Clone size, where shown, is once, few, many, or a class for clones that have expanded.

clone_size j_call v_call d_call cdr3_aa cdr3_nt
- TRBJ2-2 TRBV13 - CDSSPRTANTGELFF TGTGACAGCAGCCCCCGGACAGCTAACACCGGGGAGCTGTTTTTT
once TRBJ1-1 TRBV2 - CATPTRTEAFF TGTGCCACCCCCACCCGAACCGAAGCTTTCTTT
- TRBJ1-2 TRBV7-2 - CASSAGTSYYGYTF TGTGCCAGCAGCGCCGGGACTTCTTACTATGGCTACACCTTC
- TRBJ1-2 TRBV6-6 - CASWEDGYTF TGTGCCAGCTGGGAGGACGGCTACACCTTC
few TRBJ1-6 TRBV6-6 TRBD1 CASSPQGQEFFNSPLHF TGTGCCAGCAGCCCCCAGGGACAGGAGTTTTTTAATTCACCCCTCCACTTT
- TRBJ1-1 TRBV19 TRBD1 CASTPTGVHTEAFF TGTGCCAGTACTCCGACAGGGGTGCACACTGAAGCTTTCTTT
- TRBJ2-1 TRBV15 - CATGEGYNEQFF TGTGCCACCGGAGAGGGGTACAATGAGCAGTTCTTC
few TRBJ2-1 TRBV20-1 - CSAALGNEQFF TGCAGTGCGGCACTAGGGAATGAGCAGTTCTTC
few TRBJ2-3 TRBV6-6 TRBD2 CASSYSRRGTDTQYF TGTGCCAGCAGTTACTCAAGGCGGGGGACAGATACGCAGTATTTT
- TRBJ2-1 TRBV20-1 - CSAGKGSGYFRNEQFF TGCAGTGCAGGGAAGGGTTCGGGGTATTTTAGGAATGAGCAGTTCTTC
many TRBJ1-3 TRBV7-2 - CASSYQSGGMGNTIYF TGTGCCAGCAGCTACCAGTCAGGAGGAATGGGAAACACCATATATTTT
- TRBJ2-1 TRBV25-1 - CASSLTVSSYNEQFF TGTGCCAGCAGTTTGACAGTCAGCTCCTACAATGAGCAGTTCTTC
- TRBJ2-7 TRBV11-3 - CASSLITESSYEQYF TGTGCCAGCAGCTTAATAACAGAGAGCTCCTACGAGCAGTACTTC
- TRBJ2-1 TRBV20-1 - CSARLDQALRGGGGYNEQFF TGCAGTGCTAGGTTAGATCAGGCCCTCCGGGGCGGGGGCGGCTACAATGAGCAGTTCTTC
few TRBJ2-1 TRBV12-3/TRBV12-4 TRBD1 CASSLTPGQGAGEQFF TGTGCCAGCAGTTTAACGCCGGGACAGGGGGCAGGTGAGCAGTTCTTC
few TRBJ2-5 TRBV28 - CASSSFRDIGKETQYF TGTGCCAGCAGCTCCTTCCGGGACATCGGGAAAGAGACCCAGTACTTC
- TRBJ2-3 TRBV6-2/TRBV6-3 TRBD2 CASILGPAGGAGAHTDTQYF TGTGCCAGCATCCTAGGCCCAGCGGGGGGCGCGGGAGCACATACAGATACGCAGTATTTT
- TRBJ1-2 TRBV7-9 - CASSPSPWYGYTF TGTGCCAGCAGCCCGTCCCCCTGGTATGGCTACACCTTC
- TRBJ1-2 TRBV20-1 TRBD1 CSARPRTGEDGYTF TGCAGTGCTAGACCCCGGACAGGGGAGGATGGCTACACCTTC
few TRBJ1-2 TRBV12-3/TRBV12-4 TRBD1 CASRGGLKVRGYTF TGTGCCAGCAGAGGGGGCCTGAAGGTGCGGGGCTACACCTTC
many TRBJ2-5 TRBV7-9 - CASRLTGRNQETQYF TGTGCCAGCAGACTAACCGGACGGAACCAAGAGACCCAGTACTTC
many TRBJ2-1 TRBV6-5 - CASSYTDNEQFF TGTGCCAGCAGTTACACGGACAATGAGCAGTTCTTC
many TRBJ2-1 TRBV7-2 TRBD2 CASSFTSGGPYEQFF TGTGCCAGCAGCTTTACTAGCGGGGGGCCGTATGAGCAGTTCTTC